A single sample is the source of the 6 T cell receptor beta chains below, sequenced in a study of Graves' ophthalmopathy and Graves' hyperthyroidism. Beta-chain TCR CDR3 regions were amplified from RNA transcripts. First-round RT-PCR used HTBI primers; second-round multiplex PCR followed. MiXCR, run by TCRdb on the multiplex PCR reads, gives a single entry per CDR3 protein. The sample comprises about 380,000 distinct CDR3 sequences, just over 15% of which are singletons, and approximately 7% rests with the top ten. The sample taken for sequencing was peripheral blood. The receptors derive from a woman younger than 35 with stable Graves' hyperthyroidism.

Ten or more counts support this clonotype. The rearrangement joins TRBV11-2 to TRBJ2-2, with D unresolved. The CDR3 sequence is 15 residues long. Trimming removed 3 bases at V and 2 bases at J, with 10 bases between. CDR1 is SGHAT, CDR2 FQNNGV, per germline. This chain's CDR3 is CASSFTAGNTGELFF. In nucleotides, the CDR3 is TGTGCCAGCAGCTTTACAGCTGGTAACACCGGGGAGCTGTTTTTT.

This clonotype was counted ten times or more. The chain recombines TRBV28 with TRBJ2-7, with D perhaps matching TRBD1 or TRBD2 (5 bases each). CDR1 and CDR2 (germline): MDHEN, SYDVKM. V was trimmed by 7 bases and J by 7 bases, leaving 23 bases between them. The CDR3 length is 15 residues. DNA of the CDR3: TGTGCCAGCACACTCGGGACCGCCGTATCGGAGGAGCAGTACTTC. The encoded protein is CASTLGTAVSEEQYF.

This clonotype came up many times. The chain joins TRBV24-1 to TRBJ1-1, with D unresolved. Per germline, CDR1 KGHDR and CDR2 SFDVKD. Trimming took 8 bases from V and 5 from J, leaving 8 bases between them. The CDR3 has 11 residues. The CDR3 nucleotides read TGTGCCACCACAGCCGGGACTGAAGCTTTCTTT. It translates to CATTAGTEAFF.

In its sample, this clonotype was seen many times. The chain is built from TRBV29-1 and TRBJ2-3; no clear D gene. CDR3 size: 11 residues. Per germline, CDR1 SQVTM and CDR2 ANQGSEA. The V end lost 8 bases, the J end lost 5 bases, and 11 bases lay between the germline ends. CDR3: CSSRLRDTQYF. Here the CDR3 DNA reads TGCAGCTCCCGCCTCCGAGATACGCAGTATTTT.

This clonotype was seen many times. The chain uses TRBV20-1 and TRBJ2-5; a possible D gene is TRBD2 (7 bases). The V end was cut by 1 base, the J end by 11 bases, with 14 bases between. This CDR3 is built from 12 residues. Germline V lookup: CDR1 DFQATT, CDR2 SNEGSKA (reference sequence). CDR3 loop: CSARVMRGGQYF. CDR3 nucleotide sequence: TGCAGTGCTAGAGTTATGAGGGGGGGACAGTACTTC.

V is TRBV2 and J is TRBJ2-7; perhaps TRBD1 as D (5 bases). Germline CDR1 and CDR2: SNHLY and FYNNEI. Trimming shortened V by 4 bases and J by 7 bases, and 11 bases separated the two germline ends. The CDR3 totals 12 residues. CDR3 coding DNA: TGTGCCAGCAGTGGACAGTCGGAAGAGCAGTACTTC. The encoded protein is CASSGQSEEQYF.